The source of this T cell receptor beta chain is a study of shared clonotypes between healthy human individuals. Regarding this clone: The same CDR3 also results from other DNA sequences found in this sample.

Produced via immunoSEQ multiplex PCR; TCRdb's table is partial and in-frame only. The sample lists some 1 million clones; around 75% were seen once. Germline V CDR1 and CDR2: LNHNV, YYDKDF (reference sequence). The CDR3 is 15 amino acids. The ends were cut back, 1 base at V and 1 base at J, with 7 bases in the middle. Caucasian adults residing in Nashville, Tennessee made up all the donors. The sample taken for sequencing was memory CD4+ T cells sorted from blood. As for subset: CD45RA-negative fraction. The chain has TRBV15 and TRBJ2-2; D is ambiguous. The receptor's source is a young man in good health. CDR3 sequence (DNA): TGTGCCACCAGCAGAGGTGGTGGGAACACCGGGGAGCTGTTTTTT. This gives the protein CATSRGGGNTGELFF.